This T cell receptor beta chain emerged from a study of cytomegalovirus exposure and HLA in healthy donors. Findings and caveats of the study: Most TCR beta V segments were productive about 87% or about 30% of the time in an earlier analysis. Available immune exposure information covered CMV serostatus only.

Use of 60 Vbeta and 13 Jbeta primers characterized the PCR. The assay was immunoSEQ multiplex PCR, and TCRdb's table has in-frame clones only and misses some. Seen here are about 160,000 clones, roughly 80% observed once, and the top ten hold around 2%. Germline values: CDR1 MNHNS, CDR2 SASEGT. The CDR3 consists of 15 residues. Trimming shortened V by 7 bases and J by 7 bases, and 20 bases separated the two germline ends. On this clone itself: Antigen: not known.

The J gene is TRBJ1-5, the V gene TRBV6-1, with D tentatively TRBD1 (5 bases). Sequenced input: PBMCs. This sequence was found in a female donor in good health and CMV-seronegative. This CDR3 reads CASNPRWGGAQPQHF. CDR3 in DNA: TGTGCCAGCAACCCAAGATGGGGTGGGGCACAGCCCCAGCATTTT.